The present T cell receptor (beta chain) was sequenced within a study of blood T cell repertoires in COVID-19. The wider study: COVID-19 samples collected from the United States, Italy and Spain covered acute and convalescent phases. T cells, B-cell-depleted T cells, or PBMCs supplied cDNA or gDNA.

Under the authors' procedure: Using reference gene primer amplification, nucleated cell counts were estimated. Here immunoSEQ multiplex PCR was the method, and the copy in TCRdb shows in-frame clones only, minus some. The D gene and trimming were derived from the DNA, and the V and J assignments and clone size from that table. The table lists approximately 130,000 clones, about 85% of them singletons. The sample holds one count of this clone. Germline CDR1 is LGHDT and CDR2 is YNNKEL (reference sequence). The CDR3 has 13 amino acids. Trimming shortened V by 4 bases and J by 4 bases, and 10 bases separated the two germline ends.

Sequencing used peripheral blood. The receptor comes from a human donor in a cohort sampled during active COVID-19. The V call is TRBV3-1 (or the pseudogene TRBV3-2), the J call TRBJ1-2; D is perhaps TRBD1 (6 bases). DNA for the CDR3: TGTGCCAGCAGCCCGGGGACATCCTATGGCTACACCTTC. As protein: CASSPGTSYGYTF.